This T cell receptor beta chain was documented in a study of early T cells in non-severe SARS-CoV-2 infection. TCRdb reanalysed the 5' RACE reads using MiXCR and keeps one entry per CDR3 protein. The sample lists over 35,000 distinct CDR3 sequences; about 4.5% were seen once. Deletions cut 6 bases from V and 5 bases from J, with 19 bases between. The CDR3 is made up of 15 amino acids. CDR1 and CDR2 from the germline V gene are KGHSH and LQKENI. The clonotype comes from an adult who was a healthcare worker with PCR-confirmed SARS-CoV-2 infection or an uninfected control (not recorded which). The material sequenced was whole blood. V and J are TRBV18 and TRBJ1-1, with a weak D call TRBD1 (5 bases). CDR3 nucleotide sequence: TGTGCCAGCTCTCGACCCGGGACGGGGTGGACTGAAGCTTTCTTT. This encodes CASSRPGTGWTEAFF.